The rows below give T cell receptor beta chains drawn from one sample of a study of molecular identifiers for immune sequencing clone quantification. One entry per CDR3 protein, called by TCRdb with MiXCR from the PCR reads. The sample yields more than 300,000 distinct CDR3 sequences, roughly a fifth seen once. The sample consisted of naive CD8+ T cells from blood, with Jurkat cell RNA spiked in. The receptors originated from a human donor in good health. Some libraries in this study had Jurkat cell RNA spiked in. Both conserved end residues are part of each CDR3. Fields, in order: V gene, D gene, J gene, clone size, CDR3 length, CDR3 protein, CDR3 DNA. The D gene is left open where the match is weak. The size entry is marked missing in some rows and otherwise reads once, few, many or a size class.

TRBV20-1,.,TRBJ2-5,many,13,CSARRGLQETQYF,TGCAGTGCTAGACGGGGACTGCAAGAGACCCAGTACTTC
TRBV4-3,.,TRBJ1-2,many,16,CASSPDSLRVHYGYTF,TGCGCCAGCAGCCCAGACAGCCTTCGCGTCCACTATGGCTACACCTTC
TRBV14,.,TRBJ1-1,many,16,CASSQATGQGNTEAFF,TGTGCCAGCAGCCAAGCAACAGGGCAGGGGAACACTGAAGCTTTCTTT
TRBV12-3/TRBV12-4,.,TRBJ2-5,many,14,CASSSWDQRETQYF,TGTGCCAGCAGTTCCTGGGACCAGAGGGAGACCCAGTACTTC
TRBV12-3/TRBV12-4,.,TRBJ2-7,many,14,CASSSAGTDYEQYF,TGTGCCAGCAGTTCCGCCGGGACCGATTACGAGCAGTACTTC
TRBV23-1,.,TRBJ1-5,many,16,CASSPMVEYSNQPQHF,TGCGCCAGCAGTCCAATGGTTGAGTATAGCAATCAGCCCCAGCATTTT
TRBV2,.,TRBJ1-5,few,17,CASSPTRGRGGNQPQHF,TGTGCCAGCAGTCCAACCCGGGGCAGGGGTGGCAATCAGCCCCAGCATTTT
TRBV29-1,.,TRBJ1-2,many,15,CSVDRVPDSGYGYTF,TGCAGCGTTGACAGGGTTCCTGATTCCGGCTATGGCTACACCTTC
TRBV4-3,.,TRBJ1-1,many,13,CASSQGGGKEAFF,TGCGCCAGCAGCCAAGGGGGCGGGAAGGAAGCTTTCTTT
TRBV7-2,.,TRBJ2-6,many,11,CASSLPGRLGF,TGTGCCAGCAGCTTACCAGGGCGGTTGGGCTTC
TRBV5-8,.,TRBJ2-1,many,14,CASSLGLDDNEQFF,TGTGCCAGCAGCTTGGGCCTCGACGACAATGAGCAGTTCTTC
TRBV7-9,.,TRBJ1-3,many,14,CASSPPVMGNTIYF,TGTGCCAGCAGCCCCCCAGTCATGGGAAACACCATATATTTT
TRBV2,TRBD1,TRBJ2-7,many,14,CASSEGRGQGEQYF,TGTGCCAGCAGTGAGGGCAGGGGGCAAGGCGAGCAGTACTTC
TRBV20-1,.,TRBJ1-3,.,13,CSARGTAGNTIYF,TGCAGTGCTAGAGGGACAGCTGGAAACACCATATATTTT
TRBV19,.,TRBJ1-5,many,15,CASSIGQRSNQPQHF,TGTGCCAGTAGTATTGGACAGAGGAGCAATCAGCCCCAGCATTTT
TRBV6-5,.,TRBJ2-7,many,14,CASSYSGTVFEQYF,TGTGCCAGCAGTTACTCGGGGACCGTGTTCGAGCAGTACTTC
TRBV12-3/TRBV12-4,.,TRBJ1-4,many,15,CASSLVTVNMRKLFF,TGTGCCAGCAGTTTAGTAACAGTTAATATGAGGAAACTGTTTTTT
TRBV13,.,TRBJ2-1,.,13,CASSPSDYNEQFF,TGTGCCAGCAGCCCCTCGGACTACAATGAGCAGTTCTTC
TRBV4-3,TRBD1,TRBJ1-2,many,15,CASSPYQTGTYGYTF,TGCGCCAGCAGCCCATACCAGACAGGGACCTATGGCTACACCTTC
TRBV2,.,TRBJ2-1,few,15,CASGEDSFSYNEQFF,TGTGCCAGTGGGGAGGACAGCTTCTCCTACAATGAGCAGTTCTTC
TRBV27,.,TRBJ2-2,many,15,CASSFTFTDTGELFF,TGTGCCAGCAGTTTTACTTTTACAGACACCGGGGAGCTGTTTTTT
TRBV5-6,.,TRBJ1-5,many,15,CASSPGREMDQPQHF,TGTGCCAGCAGCCCGGGACGAGAGATGGATCAGCCCCAGCATTTT
TRBV5-5,.,TRBJ2-5,many,16,CASSDPTGGPSETQYF,TGTGCCAGCAGCGATCCAACCGGCGGCCCCAGCGAGACCCAGTACTTC
TRBV12-3/TRBV12-4,TRBD1,TRBJ1-2,.,14,CASSLGDRVHGYTF,TGTGCCAGCAGTTTGGGAGACAGGGTTCATGGCTACACCTTC
TRBV13,TRBD2,TRBJ2-7,.,14,CASSSRGVTYEQYF,TGTGCCAGCAGCTCCCGGGGGGTCACCTACGAGCAGTACTTC
TRBV4-3,.,TRBJ2-7,few,16,CASSQVRTDPGYEQYF,TGCGCCAGCAGCCAAGTACGGACAGACCCCGGGTACGAGCAGTACTTC
TRBV7-9,TRBD1,TRBJ2-7,many,14,CASSRPDRVFEQYF,TGTGCCAGCAGCCGACCAGACAGGGTATTCGAGCAGTACTTC
TRBV20-1,.,TRBJ2-2,.,15,CSARGRTASTGELFF,TGCAGTGCTAGAGGCCGGACTGCGAGCACCGGGGAGCTGTTTTTT
TRBV30,.,TRBJ2-7,many,13,CAWSVIEGYEQYF,TGTGCCTGGAGTGTAATTGAGGGCTACGAGCAGTACTTC
TRBV27,TRBD1,TRBJ1-1,many,14,CASSWGQGTPEAFF,TGTGCCAGCAGTTGGGGACAGGGGACGCCTGAAGCTTTCTTT
TRBV10-3,.,TRBJ2-1,few,15,CAISALSSEYNEQFF,TGTGCCATCAGTGCTTTATCCTCGGAGTACAATGAGCAGTTCTTC
TRBV12-5,TRBD1,TRBJ2-3,many,13,CASGADRADTQYF,TGTGCTAGTGGAGCGGACAGGGCAGATACGCAGTATTTT
TRBV9,.,TRBJ2-3,few,12,CASSAPTDTQYF,TGTGCCAGCAGCGCACCCACAGATACGCAGTATTTT
TRBV2,TRBD2,TRBJ2-1,few,16,CASITSGGLSYNEQFF,TGTGCCAGCATCACTAGCGGGGGGCTCTCCTACAATGAGCAGTTCTTC
TRBV15,.,TRBJ2-5,many,15,CATSSVQGGDETQYF,TGTGCCACCAGCAGCGTACAGGGAGGAGATGAGACCCAGTACTTC
TRBV6-5,.,TRBJ1-2,many,14,CASRQQGLDYGYTF,TGTGCCAGCAGGCAACAGGGTTTGGACTATGGCTACACCTTC
TRBV21-1,.,TRBJ1-4,.,14,CASSQKGVEGKLFF,TGTGCCAGCAGCCAGAAGGGGGTTGAGGGAAAACTGTTTTTT
TRBV14,TRBD2,TRBJ2-7,.,17,CASSPALWSGASYEQYF,TGTGCCAGCAGCCCGGCCCTCTGGAGCGGGGCTTCCTACGAGCAGTACTTC
TRBV6-2/TRBV6-3,.,TRBJ1-5,few,13,CASSWGTHQPQHF,TGTGCCAGCAGTTGGGGGACACATCAGCCCCAGCATTTT
TRBV30,.,TRBJ1-2,many,15,CAWSYSAVAGYGYTF,TGTGCCTGGAGTTATTCGGCAGTCGCTGGCTATGGCTACACCTTC
TRBV12-3/TRBV12-4,.,TRBJ2-7,many,14,CASSPSGAGGEQYF,TGTGCCAGCAGTCCCAGTGGGGCAGGTGGCGAGCAGTACTTC
TRBV7-6,.,TRBJ2-2,many,14,CASSKSRNTGELFF,TGTGCCAGCAGTAAATCACGGAACACCGGGGAGCTGTTTTTT
TRBV20-1,.,TRBJ1-1,many,14,CSASPGTRNTEAFF,TGCAGTGCTTCTCCCGGGACGAGGAACACTGAAGCTTTCTTT
TRBV5-1,TRBD1,TRBJ2-5,many,14,CASSLRTGMETQYF,TGCGCCAGCAGCTTACGGACAGGGATGGAGACCCAGTACTTC
TRBV12-3/TRBV12-4,.,TRBJ2-3,many,16,CASSPDRVDPTDTQYF,TGTGCCAGCAGTCCGGACAGAGTGGACCCCACAGATACGCAGTATTTT
TRBV30,TRBD1,TRBJ2-7,.,11,CAWSTGVEQYF,TGTGCCTGGAGTACAGGGGTCGAGCAGTACTTC
TRBV27,.,TRBJ1-4,many,13,CASSFLRDEKLFF,TGTGCCAGCAGTTTTCTCCGTGATGAAAAACTGTTTTTT